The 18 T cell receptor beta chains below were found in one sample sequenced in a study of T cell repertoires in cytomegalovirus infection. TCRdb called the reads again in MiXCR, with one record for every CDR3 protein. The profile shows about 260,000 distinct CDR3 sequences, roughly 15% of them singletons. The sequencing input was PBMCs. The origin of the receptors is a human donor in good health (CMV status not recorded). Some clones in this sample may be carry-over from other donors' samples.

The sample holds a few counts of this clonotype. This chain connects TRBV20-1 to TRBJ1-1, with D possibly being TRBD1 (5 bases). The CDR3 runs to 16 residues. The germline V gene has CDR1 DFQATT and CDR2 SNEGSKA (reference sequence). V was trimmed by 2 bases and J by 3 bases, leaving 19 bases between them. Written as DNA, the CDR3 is TGCAGTGCTAGACAACACGGGACCTGGGGGTACACTGAAGCTTTCTTT. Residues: CSARQHGTWGYTEAFF.

CDR3 DNA sequence: TGTGCCAGCAGGCCGGGAGGAAACACCATATATTTT. It translates to CASRPGGNTIYF. The genes are TRBV3-1 and TRBJ1-3; D unresolved. The CDR3 consists of 12 residues. Deletions cut 6 bases from V and 4 bases from J, with 7 bases between. Germline values: CDR1 LGHDT, CDR2 YNNKEL (reference sequence). The full variable domain, in which reference TRBV3-1 and TRBJ1-3 provide the parts outside the CDR3, is DTAVSQTPKYLVTQMGNDKSIKCEQNLGHDTMYWYKQDSKKFLKIMFSYNNKELIINETVPNRFSPKSPDKAHLNLHINSLELGDSAVYFCASRPGGNTIYFGEGSWLTVV.

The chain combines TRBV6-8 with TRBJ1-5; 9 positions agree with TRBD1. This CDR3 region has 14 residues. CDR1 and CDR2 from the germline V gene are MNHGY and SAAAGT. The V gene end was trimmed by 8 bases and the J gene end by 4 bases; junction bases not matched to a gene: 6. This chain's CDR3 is CASRRGTGNQPQHF. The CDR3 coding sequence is TGTGCCAGCCGTAGGGGGACAGGGAATCAGCCCCAGCATTTT.

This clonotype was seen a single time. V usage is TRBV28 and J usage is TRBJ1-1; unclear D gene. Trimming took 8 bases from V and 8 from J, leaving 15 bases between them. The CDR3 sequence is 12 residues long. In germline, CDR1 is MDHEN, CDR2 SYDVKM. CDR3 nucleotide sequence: TGTGCCAGCTCCCAGTCCCCCAGGGAAGCTTTCTTT. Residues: CASSQSPREAFF.

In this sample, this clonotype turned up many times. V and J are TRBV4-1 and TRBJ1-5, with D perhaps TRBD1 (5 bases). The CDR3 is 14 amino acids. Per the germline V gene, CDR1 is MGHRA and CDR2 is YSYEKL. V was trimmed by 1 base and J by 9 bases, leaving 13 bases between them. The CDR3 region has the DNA TGCGCCAGCAGCCAAGCGATAGGGGTTTGGCCCCAGCATTTT. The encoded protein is CASSQAIGVWPQHF.

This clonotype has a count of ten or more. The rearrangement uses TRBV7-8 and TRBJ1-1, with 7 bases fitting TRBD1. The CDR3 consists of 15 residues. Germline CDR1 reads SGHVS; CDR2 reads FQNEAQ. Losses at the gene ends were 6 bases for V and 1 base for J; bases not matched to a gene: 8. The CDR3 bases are TGTGCCAGCAGTTACGAGGGGGCGGCGAACACTGAAGCTTTCTTT. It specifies CASSYEGAANTEAFF.

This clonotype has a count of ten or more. CDR3 region: CASSPGRQETQYF. The CDR3 DNA follows: TGTGCCAGCAGCCCAGGGAGACAAGAGACCCAGTACTTC. The chain uses TRBV18 and TRBJ2-5; D is perhaps TRBD1 or TRBD2 (5 bases each). V was pared by 8 bases and J by 2 bases, with 12 bases between. The CDR3 is made up of 13 amino acids. The germline CDR1 and CDR2 sequences are KGHSH and LQKENI.

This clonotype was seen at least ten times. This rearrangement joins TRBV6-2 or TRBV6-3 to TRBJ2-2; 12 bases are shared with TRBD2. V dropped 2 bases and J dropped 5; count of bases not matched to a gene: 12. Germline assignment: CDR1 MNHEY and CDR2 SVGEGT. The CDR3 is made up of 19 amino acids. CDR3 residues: CASSYPSTGGTSGTGELFF. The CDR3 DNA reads TGTGCCAGCAGTTACCCCTCGACGGGGGGGACTAGCGGGACCGGGGAGCTGTTTTTT.

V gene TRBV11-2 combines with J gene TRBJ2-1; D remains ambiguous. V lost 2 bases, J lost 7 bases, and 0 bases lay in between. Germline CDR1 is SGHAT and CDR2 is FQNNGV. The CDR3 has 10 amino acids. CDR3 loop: CASSLNEQFF. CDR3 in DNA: TGTGCCAGCAGCTTAAATGAGCAGTTCTTC.

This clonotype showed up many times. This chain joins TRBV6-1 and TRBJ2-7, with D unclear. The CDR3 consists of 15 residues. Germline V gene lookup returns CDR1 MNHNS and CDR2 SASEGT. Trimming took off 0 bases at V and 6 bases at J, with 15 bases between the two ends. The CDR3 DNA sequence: TGTGCCAGCAGTGAAGCGGCAGAGCTTTGGGGCGAGCAGTACTTC. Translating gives CASSEAAELWGEQYF.

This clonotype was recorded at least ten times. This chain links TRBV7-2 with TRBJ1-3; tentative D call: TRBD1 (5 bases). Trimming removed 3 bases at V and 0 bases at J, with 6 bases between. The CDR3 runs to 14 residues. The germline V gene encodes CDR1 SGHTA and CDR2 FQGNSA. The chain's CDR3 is CASSFDSSGNTIYF. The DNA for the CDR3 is TGTGCCAGCAGCTTCGACAGCTCTGGAAACACCATATATTTT.

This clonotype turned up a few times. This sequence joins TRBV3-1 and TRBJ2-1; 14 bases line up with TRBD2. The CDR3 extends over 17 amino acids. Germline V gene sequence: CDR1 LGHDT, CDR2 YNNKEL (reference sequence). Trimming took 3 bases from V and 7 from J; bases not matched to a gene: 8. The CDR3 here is CASSHRPGLAGVNEQFF. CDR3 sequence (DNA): TGTGCCAGCAGCCACCGACCGGGACTAGCGGGAGTTAATGAGCAGTTCTTC.

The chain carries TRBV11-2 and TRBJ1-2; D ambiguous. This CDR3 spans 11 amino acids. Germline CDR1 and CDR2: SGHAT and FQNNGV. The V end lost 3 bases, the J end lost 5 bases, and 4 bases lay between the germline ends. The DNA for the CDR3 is TGTGCCAGCAGCTTCAAGTATGGCTACACCTTC. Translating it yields CASSFKYGYTF.

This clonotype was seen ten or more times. DNA for the CDR3: TGTGCCAGCAGCTTAGTTGGATGGACACTATACAATGAGCAGTTCTTC. This encodes CASSLVGWTLYNEQFF. The chain uses TRBV7-8 and TRBJ2-1, with D perhaps TRBD1 (5 bases). The V gene's germline CDR1 is SGHVS and CDR2 FQNEAQ. The CDR3 consists of 16 residues. Trimming shortened V by 1 base and J by 4 bases, and 14 bases separated the two germline ends.

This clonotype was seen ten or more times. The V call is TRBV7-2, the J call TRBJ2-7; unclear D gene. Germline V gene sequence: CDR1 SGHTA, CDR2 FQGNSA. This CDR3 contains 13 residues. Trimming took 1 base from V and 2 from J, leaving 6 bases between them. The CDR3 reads CASSLVPTYEQYF. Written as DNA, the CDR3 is TGTGCCAGCAGCTTAGTCCCAACCTACGAGCAGTACTTC. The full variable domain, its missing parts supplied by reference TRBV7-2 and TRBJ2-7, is GAGVSQSPSNKVTEKGKDVELRCDPISGHTALYWYRQSLGQGLEFLIYFQGNSAPDKSGLPSDRFSAERTGGSVSTLTIQRTQQEDSAVYLCASSLVPTYEQYFGPGTRLTVT.

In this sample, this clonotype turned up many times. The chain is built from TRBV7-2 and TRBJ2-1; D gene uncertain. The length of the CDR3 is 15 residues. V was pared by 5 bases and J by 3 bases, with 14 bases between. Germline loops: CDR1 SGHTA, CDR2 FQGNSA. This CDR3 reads CASSLGTLLYNEQFF. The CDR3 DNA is TGTGCCAGCAGCCTGGGCACCCTGCTCTACAATGAGCAGTTCTTC.

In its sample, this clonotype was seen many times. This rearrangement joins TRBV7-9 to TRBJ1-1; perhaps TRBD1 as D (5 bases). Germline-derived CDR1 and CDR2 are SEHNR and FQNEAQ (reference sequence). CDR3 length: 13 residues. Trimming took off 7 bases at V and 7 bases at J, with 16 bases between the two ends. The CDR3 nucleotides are TGTGCCAGCATCACGCCGGGACGGATTGAAGCTTTCTTT. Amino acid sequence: CASITPGRIEAFF.

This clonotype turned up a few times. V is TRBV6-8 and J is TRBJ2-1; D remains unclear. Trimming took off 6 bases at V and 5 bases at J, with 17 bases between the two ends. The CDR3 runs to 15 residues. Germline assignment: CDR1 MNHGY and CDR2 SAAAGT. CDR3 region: CASRVEPGHHNEQFF. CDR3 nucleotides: TGTGCCAGCAGGGTCGAGCCAGGTCATCACAATGAGCAGTTCTTC.